What follows is one TCR beta chain and its context. Its specificity is not known. In germline, CDR1 is SEHNR, CDR2 FQNEAQ (reference sequence). This CDR3 contains 16 residues. V gave up 5 bases and J gave up 0 bases; unmatched junction bases: 7. Expressed TCRB transcripts got sequenced, as all isolated RNA was reverse transcribed. Data came from immunoSEQ multiplex PCR; TCRdb stores just in-frame clones and leaves some out. The sample shows a few hundred thousand clones, approximately 16% of them seen only once. Stem cell-like memory, regulatory, central memory and naive CD4+ cells were sorted via CD45RO/CCR7/CD25/CD127/CD95/CD27. This sample stems from a study of beta chain features in type 1 diabetes. General observations from the study: Small HLA sub-analyses could not settle whether HLA shapes TCRB rearrangement.

The chain uses TRBV7-9 and TRBJ2-5; 9 bases are a match to TRBD2. The TCR comes from a woman under 30 in good health. Sequenced: naive CD4+ T cells from blood. The CDR3 here is CASSPWTSVNQETQYF. The DNA for the CDR3 is TGTGCCAGCAGCCCCTGGACTAGCGTAAACCAAGAGACCCAGTACTTC.